One and the same sample provided the 12 T cell receptor beta chains below, sequenced in a study of identical twins. MiXCR, run by TCRdb on the 5' RACE reads, gives a single entry per CDR3 protein. The data show roughly 250,000 distinct CDR3 sequences, with about 7% seen just once and around 3.4% held by the top ten. These data were also filed under a second study, of yellow fever vaccine responses in identical twins.

Specimen: memory (CD45RO+) T cells sorted from blood. These receptors were taken from a young woman in good health.

The rearrangement joins TRBV24-1 to TRBJ2-5; a possible D gene is TRBD1 (7 bases). Germline loops: CDR1 KGHDR, CDR2 SFDVKD. The CDR3 loop spans 14 amino acids. Trimming cost V 9 bases and J 4 bases, with 17 bases left between them. CDR3 region: CATGSPGGSETQYF. The CDR3 region has the DNA TGTGCCACCGGGTCTCCAGGGGGGTCAGAGACCCAGTACTTC.

Ten or more counts support this clonotype. One end of the junction fails to match germline, which may point to a read error. V gene TRBV12-3 or TRBV12-4 combines with J gene TRBJ2-1, with 13 positions matching TRBD2. The CDR3 is 16 residues long. CDR3: CASRLGGLAGYNEQFF. The CDR3 DNA follows: TGTGCCAGCAGATTAGGGGGACTAGCGGGATACAATGAGCAGTTCTTC.

This chain uses TRBV15 with TRBJ2-5; 9 bases map to TRBD1. The CDR3 contains 16 residues. V gave up 2 bases and J gave up 5 bases; unmatched junction bases: 9. Germline CDR1 LNHNV, CDR2 YYDKDF (reference sequence). The CDR3 spells CATSRSGQGVRETQYF. DNA for the CDR3: TGTGCCACCAGCAGATCGGGACAGGGAGTGAGGGAGACCCAGTACTTC.

This clonotype was detected many times. The genes are TRBV5-1 and TRBJ2-1, with 16 nucleotides matching TRBD2. The germline V gene has CDR1 SGHRS and CDR2 YFSETQ. V was clipped by 0 bases and J by 5 bases; unmatched bases: 8. The CDR3 runs to 19 residues. In DNA, the CDR3 is TGCGCCAGCAGCTTGGCCGGGACTAGCGGGGGGGCCCGCAACAATGAGCAGTTCTTC. It specifies CASSLAGTSGGARNNEQFF.

This clonotype was recorded at least ten times. The V gene is TRBV7-9, the J gene TRBJ2-1; D is possibly TRBD1 (6 bases). Germline loops: CDR1 SEHNR, CDR2 FQNEAQ (reference sequence). There are 13 residues in the CDR3. Trimming removed 2 bases from V and 6 bases from J, with 8 bases in between. DNA for the CDR3: TGTGCCAGCAGCTTATGGGGGCCCAATGAGCAGTTCTTC. It is translated as CASSLWGPNEQFF.

This clonotype was found a few times. The chain has TRBV5-1 and TRBJ2-1; D gene uncertain. CDR3 length: 15 residues. V was trimmed by 1 base and J by 3 bases, leaving 11 bases between them. Germline values: CDR1 SGHRS, CDR2 YFSETQ. CDR3 DNA: TGCGCCAGCAGCTTGCTGAGCGCTAACTACAATGAGCAGTTCTTC. Translating gives CASSLLSANYNEQFF.

This chain links TRBV24-1 with TRBJ1-5; no definite D call. The CDR3 is made up of 15 amino acids. From germline, CDR1 is KGHDR and CDR2 SFDVKD. The V end lost 6 bases, the J end lost 3 bases, and 14 bases lay between the germline ends. DNA of the CDR3: TGTGCCACCAGTCTTGACCCCTATCACAATCAGCCCCAGCATTTT. Protein product: CATSLDPYHNQPQHF.

This clonotype was recorded a few times. This sequence joins TRBV7-9 and TRBJ1-2; perhaps TRBD1 as D (6 bases). CDR3 length equals 16 residues. Trimming shortened V by 5 bases and J by 4 bases, and 20 bases separated the two germline ends. Germline CDR1 SEHNR, CDR2 FQNEAQ (reference sequence). CDR3 amino acids: CASSPSVGGAVYGYTF. CDR3 nucleotides: TGTGCCAGCAGCCCCAGCGTAGGGGGAGCCGTCTATGGCTACACCTTC.

A few counts support this clonotype. The CDR3: CASSPRSGISYEQYF. CDR3 nucleotides: TGTGCCAGCTCACCGAGGTCAGGCATCTCCTACGAGCAGTACTTC. The chain links TRBV18 to TRBJ2-7; D not resolved. The CDR3 is 15 amino acids. Trimming took 3 bases from V and 0 from J, leaving 12 bases between them. Germline loops: CDR1 KGHSH, CDR2 LQKENI. The entire variable domain, with the rest obtained from reference TRBV18 and TRBJ2-7, is as follows: NAGVMQNPRHLVRRRGQEARLRCSPMKGHSHVYWYRQLPEEGLKFMVYLQKENIIDESGMPKERFSAEFPKEGPSILRIQQVVRGDSAAYFCASSPRSGISYEQYFGPGTRLTVT.

In this sample, this clonotype turned up many times. J is TRBJ2-1 and V is TRBV6-1, with 8 bases matching TRBD2. The V gene's germline CDR1 is MNHNS and CDR2 SASEGT. Trimming at V came to 8 bases and at J to 5 bases, leaving 14 bases not matched to a gene. This CDR3 comprises 16 residues. CDR3 sequence (DNA): TGTGCCAGCGCCCGGGGGGGGGCGGGGCCTAACAATGAGCAGTTCTTC. It encodes CASARGGAGPNNEQFF.

The rearrangement joins TRBV7-2 to TRBJ2-7, with 10 bases fitting TRBD2. The CDR3 contains 15 residues. Germline V gives CDR1 SGHTA, CDR2 FQGNSA. V was clipped by 5 bases and J by 3 bases; unmatched bases: 7. CDR3 sequence reads: CASSPWTSGNYEQYF. For the CDR3, the DNA is TGTGCCAGCAGCCCTTGGACTAGCGGCAACTACGAGCAGTACTTC. The full variable domain, rest sourced from reference TRBV7-2 and TRBJ2-7, is GAGVSQSPSNKVTEKGKDVELRCDPISGHTALYWYRQSLGQGLEFLIYFQGNSAPDKSGLPSDRFSAERTGGSVSTLTIQRTQQEDSAVYLCASSPWTSGNYEQYFGPGTRLTVT.

The table lists this clonotype with a few counts. This sequence joins TRBV19 and TRBJ2-1, with 11 bases aligning to TRBD2. The CDR3 extends over 15 amino acids. V lost 6 bases and J lost 7; bases outside the gene matches: 8. Germline V lookup: CDR1 LNHDA, CDR2 SQIVND (reference sequence). The CDR3 nucleotides are TGTGCCAGTAGCTTTAGCGGGAGGGTAAGGAATGAGCAGTTCTTC. This encodes CASSFSGRVRNEQFF.